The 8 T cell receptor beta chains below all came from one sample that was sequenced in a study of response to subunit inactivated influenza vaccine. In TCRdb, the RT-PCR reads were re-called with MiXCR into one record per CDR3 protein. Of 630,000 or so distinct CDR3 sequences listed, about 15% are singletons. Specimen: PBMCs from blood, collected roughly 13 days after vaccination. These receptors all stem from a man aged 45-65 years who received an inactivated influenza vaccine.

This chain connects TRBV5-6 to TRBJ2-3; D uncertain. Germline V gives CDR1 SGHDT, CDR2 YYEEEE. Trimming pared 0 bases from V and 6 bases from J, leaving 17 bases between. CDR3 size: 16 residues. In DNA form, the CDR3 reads TGTGCCAGCAGCTTGGTAGTTGCGGCCAGTGGGGATACGCAGTATTTT. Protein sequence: CASSLVVAASGDTQYF.

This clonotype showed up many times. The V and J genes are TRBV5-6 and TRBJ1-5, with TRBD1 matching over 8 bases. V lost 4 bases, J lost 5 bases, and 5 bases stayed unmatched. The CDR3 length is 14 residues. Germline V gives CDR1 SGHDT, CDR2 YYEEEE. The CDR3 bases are TGTGCCAGCAGCCGACAGGGACAGGATCAGCCCCAGCATTTT. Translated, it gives CASSRQGQDQPQHF.

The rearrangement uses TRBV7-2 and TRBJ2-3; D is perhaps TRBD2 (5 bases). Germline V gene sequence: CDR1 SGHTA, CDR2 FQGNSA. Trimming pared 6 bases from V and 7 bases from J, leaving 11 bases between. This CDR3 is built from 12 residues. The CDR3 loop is CASSGPGNTQYF. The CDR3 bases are TGTGCCAGCAGTGGACCGGGGAATACGCAGTATTTT. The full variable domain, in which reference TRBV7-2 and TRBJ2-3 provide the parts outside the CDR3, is GAGVSQSPSNKVTEKGKDVELRCDPISGHTALYWYRQSLGQGLEFLIYFQGNSAPDKSGLPSDRFSAERTGGSVSTLTIQRTQQEDSAVYLCASSGPGNTQYFGPGTRLTVL.

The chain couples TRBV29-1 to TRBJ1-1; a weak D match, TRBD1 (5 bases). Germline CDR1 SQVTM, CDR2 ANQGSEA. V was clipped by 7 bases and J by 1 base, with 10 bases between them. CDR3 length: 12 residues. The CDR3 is CSGGHRNTEAFF. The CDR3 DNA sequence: TGCAGCGGTGGACATCGGAACACTGAAGCTTTCTTT.

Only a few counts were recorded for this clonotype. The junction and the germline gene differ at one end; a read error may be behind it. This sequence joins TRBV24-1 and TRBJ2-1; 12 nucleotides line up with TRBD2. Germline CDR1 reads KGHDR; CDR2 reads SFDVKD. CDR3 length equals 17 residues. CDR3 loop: CATSDRLAGGSYHEQFF. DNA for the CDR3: TGTGCCACCAGTGATCGGCTAGCGGGAGGGTCCTACCATGAGCAGTTCTTC.

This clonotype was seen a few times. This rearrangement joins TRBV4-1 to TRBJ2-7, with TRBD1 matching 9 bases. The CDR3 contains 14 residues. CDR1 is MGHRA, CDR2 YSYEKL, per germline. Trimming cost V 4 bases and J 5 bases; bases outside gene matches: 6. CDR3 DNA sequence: TGCGCCAGCAGCCGCCGGACAGGGGAAAACGAGCAGTACTTC. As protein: CASSRRTGENEQYF.

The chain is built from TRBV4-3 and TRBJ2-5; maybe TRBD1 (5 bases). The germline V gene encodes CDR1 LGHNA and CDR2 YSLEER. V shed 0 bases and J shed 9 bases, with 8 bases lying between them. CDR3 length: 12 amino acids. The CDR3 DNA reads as TGCGCCAGCAGCCAAGATCTGGGGCCCCAGTACTTC. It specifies CASSQDLGPQYF.

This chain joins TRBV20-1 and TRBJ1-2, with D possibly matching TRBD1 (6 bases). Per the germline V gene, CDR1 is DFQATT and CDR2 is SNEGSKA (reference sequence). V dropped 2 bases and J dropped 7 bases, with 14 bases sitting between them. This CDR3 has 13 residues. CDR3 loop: CSARSGGAGGYTF. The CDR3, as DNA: TGCAGTGCTAGATCGGGGGGCGCGGGTGGCTACACCTTC.